The 11 T cell receptor beta chains listed next were all sequenced from one sample in a study of blood T cell repertoires in COVID-19. TCRdb keeps only in-frame clones here, not all; method: immunoSEQ multiplex PCR. Among about 100,000 clones, 86% were seen once, and the ten largest hold under 8%. Sequencing was done on a sample of peripheral blood. Receptors originate from a man aged 55 to 70 with acute or convalescent COVID-19.

The chain is built from TRBV9 and TRBJ2-2, with D possibly matching TRBD2 (6 bases). Germline CDR1 and CDR2: SGDLS and YYNGEE. V lost 3 bases and J 2 bases, leaving 14 bases between the germline ends. This CDR3 has 16 amino acids. In DNA, the CDR3 is TGTGCCAGCAGCGCCGTTGCGGGACTCAACACCGGGGAGCTGTTTTTT. Translated: CASSAVAGLNTGELFF.

The chain carries TRBV19 and TRBJ1-1; no definite D call. In germline, CDR1 is LNHDA, CDR2 SQIVND (reference sequence). The CDR3 is made up of 12 amino acids. Trimming cost V 6 bases and J 0 bases, with 5 bases left between them. For the CDR3, the DNA is TGTGCCAGTAGCGGGGTGAACACTGAAGCTTTCTTT. Translated: CASSGVNTEAFF.

A single count supports this clone. The V gene is TRBV5-8, the J gene TRBJ1-5; TRBD1 might be the D (5 bases). The length of the CDR3 is 14 residues. Trimming took off 4 bases at V and 3 bases at J, with 11 bases between the two ends. The germline gives CDR1 SGHTS, CDR2 YDEGEE. In DNA, the CDR3 is TGTGCCAGCAGCAGGGGACTGAACAATCAGCCCCAGCATTTT. It translates to CASSRGLNNQPQHF.

The chain combines TRBV28 with TRBJ2-7, with D perhaps TRBD1 (6 bases). The CDR3 has 13 amino acids. Trimming shortened V by 3 bases and J by 7 bases, and 13 bases separated the two germline ends. The germline gives CDR1 MDHEN, CDR2 SYDVKM. The CDR3 protein is CASSFVGQGEQYF. Here the CDR3 DNA reads TGTGCCAGCAGTTTCGTGGGCCAGGGGGAGCAGTACTTC.

This chain uses TRBV12-5 with TRBJ1-2; 8 bases are a match to TRBD1. This CDR3 has 15 residues. Germline V gene lookup returns CDR1 LGHNT and CDR2 FRNRAP. V gave up 4 bases and J gave up 6 bases; unmatched junction bases: 10. For the CDR3, the DNA is TGTGCTAGTGGTTCGCCAACAGGGGGAGTTGATGGCTACACCTTC. Protein sequence: CASGSPTGGVDGYTF.

The J gene is TRBJ2-1, the V gene TRBV3-1 (or the pseudogene TRBV3-2); 14 positions agree with TRBD2. Losses at the gene ends were 6 bases for V and 5 bases for J; bases not matched to a gene: 3. In germline, CDR1 is LGHDT, CDR2 YNNKEL (reference sequence). The CDR3 is 15 amino acids. The DNA of the CDR3 is TGTGCCAGCAGGCTGACTAGCGGGAGGGACAATGAGCAGTTCTTC. It encodes CASRLTSGRDNEQFF.

The chain has TRBV7-2 and TRBJ1-1, with 7 positions matching TRBD1. This CDR3 has 14 residues. Germline assignment: CDR1 SGHTA and CDR2 FQGNSA. J gave up 5 bases and V 0 bases, and 3 bases lay outside the gene matches. CDR3 coding DNA: TGTGCCAGCAGCTTAGCTCGACAGGGAACTGAAGCTTTCTTT. This encodes CASSLARQGTEAFF.

V is TRBV10-2 and J is TRBJ1-1; 10 bases match TRBD1. This CDR3 spans 16 amino acids. V dropped 6 bases and J dropped 7; count of bases not matched to a gene: 14. Per germline, CDR1 WSHSY and CDR2 SAAADI. The CDR3 region is CASREVRTGGRGEAFF. The CDR3 DNA reads as TGCGCCAGCAGAGAGGTGAGGACAGGGGGTCGCGGTGAAGCTTTCTTT.

The chain has TRBV13 and TRBJ1-6; a possible D gene is TRBD1 (6 bases). V lost 5 bases, J lost 4 bases, and 12 bases lay in between. CDR3 size: 15 residues. CDR1 and CDR2 from the germline V gene are PRHDT and FYEKMQ (reference sequence). The CDR3 spells CASSRQVAYNSPLHF. The CDR3, as DNA: TGTGCCAGCAGCCGACAGGTTGCTTATAATTCACCCCTCCACTTT.

The rearrangement joins TRBV19 to TRBJ1-3; unclear D gene. The germline V gene encodes CDR1 LNHDA and CDR2 SQIVND (reference sequence). CDR3 size: 15 residues. V was shortened by 4 bases and J by 0 bases, with 10 bases between the two germline ends. The CDR3 loop reads CASSTTTRSGNTIYF. In nucleotides, the CDR3 is TGTGCCAGTAGTACCACTACGCGCTCTGGAAACACCATATATTTT.

The chain has TRBV25-1 and TRBJ1-6; 9 nucleotides agree with TRBD1. Germline values: CDR1 MGHDK, CDR2 SYGVNS. The CDR3 runs 16 residues. Trimming removed 6 bases from V and 0 bases from J; junction bases left unmatched: 3. The DNA of the CDR3 is TGTGCCAGCAGAGGGACAGGGCACTCCTATAATTCACCCCTCCACTTT. This encodes CASRGTGHSYNSPLHF. The entire variable domain, with the rest obtained from reference TRBV25-1 and TRBJ1-6, is as follows: EADIYQTPRYLVIGTGKKITLECSQTMGHDKMYWYQQDPGMELHLIHYSYGVNSTEKGDLSSESTVSRIRTEHFPLTLESARPSHTSQYLCASRGTGHSYNSPLHFGNGTRLTVT.